These T cell receptor beta chains were read from a single sample in a study of STAT5B mutations in CD4+ large granular lymphocyte leukemia. Data came from immunoSEQ multiplex PCR; TCRdb stores just in-frame clones and leaves some out. Of under 50,000 clones detected, 84% appear once; the ten largest clones hold less than 0.4%. Material for sequencing was CD4+ T cells from blood buffy coats. These receptors all come from a human donor in good health. The CDR3 runs from the conserved cysteine through the conserved F or W. A D gene is named only where the DNA matches it firmly. Size tells how often a clone was seen (once, few, many) or the class of an expanded clone, and some rows leave it out.

V gene: TRBV2
clone size: -
J gene: TRBJ1-5
D gene: -
CDR3 protein: CASSVGTYQPQHF
CDR3 DNA: TGTGCCAGCAGTGTCGGTACTTACCAGCCCCAGCATTTT

V gene: TRBV9
clone size: -
J gene: TRBJ2-7
D gene: TRBD2
CDR3 protein: CASSVASSGGEQYF
CDR3 DNA: TGTGCCAGCAGCGTAGCTTCTTCGGGGGGCGAGCAGTACTTC

V gene: TRBV5-4
clone size: -
J gene: TRBJ2-1
D gene: -
CDR3 protein: CASTEGGPYNEQFF
CDR3 DNA: TGTGCCAGCACGGAGGGAGGCCCCTACAATGAGCAGTTCTTC

V gene: TRBV28
clone size: -
J gene: TRBJ2-7
D gene: -
CDR3 protein: CASTRAARYEQYF
CDR3 DNA: TGTGCCAGCACCCGGGCGGCGCGTTACGAGCAGTACTTC

V gene: TRBV9
clone size: -
J gene: TRBJ1-1
D gene: TRBD1
CDR3 protein: CASSVGQRMNTEAFF
CDR3 DNA: TGTGCCAGCAGCGTGGGACAGAGGATGAACACTGAAGCTTTCTTT

V gene: TRBV7-9
clone size: once
J gene: TRBJ1-1
D gene: -
CDR3 protein: CASSFEGSNTEAFF
CDR3 DNA: TGTGCCAGCAGCTTTGAGGGTTCGAACACTGAAGCTTTCTTT

V gene: TRBV11-3
clone size: -
J gene: TRBJ2-3
D gene: TRBD2
CDR3 protein: CASAGGTDTQYF
CDR3 DNA: TGTGCCTCCGCGGGAGGGACAGATACGCAGTATTTT

V gene: TRBV29-1
clone size: -
J gene: TRBJ1-1
D gene: -
CDR3 protein: CSVGALQGNTEAFF
CDR3 DNA: TGCAGCGTGGGGGCCCTACAGGGGAACACTGAAGCTTTCTTT

V gene: TRBV6-1
clone size: -
J gene: TRBJ2-1
D gene: -
CDR3 protein: CASSEVMGHTNEQFF
CDR3 DNA: TGTGCCAGCAGTGAAGTAATGGGACATACAAATGAGCAGTTCTTC

V gene: TRBV21-1
clone size: -
J gene: TRBJ2-4
D gene: -
CDR3 protein: CASSKQDQYF
CDR3 DNA: TGTGCCAGCAGCAAACAGGATCAGTACTTC

V gene: TRBV11-2
clone size: -
J gene: TRBJ1-6
D gene: TRBD1
CDR3 protein: CASSPGTEGPYNSPLHF
CDR3 DNA: TGTGCCAGCAGCCCTGGGACAGAGGGGCCTTATAATTCACCCCTCCACTTT

V gene: TRBV19
clone size: -
J gene: TRBJ1-2
D gene: -
CDR3 protein: CASSIETEIYGYTF
CDR3 DNA: TGTGCCAGTAGTATTGAGACAGAAATCTATGGCTACACCTTC

V gene: TRBV30
clone size: -
J gene: TRBJ2-7
D gene: -
CDR3 protein: CAWSAGGNYEQYF
CDR3 DNA: TGTGCCTGGAGTGCAGGGGGGAACTACGAGCAGTACTTC

V gene: TRBV25-1
clone size: -
J gene: TRBJ2-1
D gene: -
CDR3 protein: CASTLRPGSVVNEQFF
CDR3 DNA: TGTGCCAGCACCCTCCGTCCCGGTTCAGTGGTCAATGAGCAGTTCTTC

V gene: TRBV19
clone size: once
J gene: TRBJ2-1
D gene: -
CDR3 protein: CASSIGDWVLGEQFF
CDR3 DNA: TGTGCCAGTAGTATAGGGGACTGGGTATTGGGTGAGCAGTTCTTC

V gene: TRBV5-6
clone size: -
J gene: TRBJ1-2
D gene: -
CDR3 protein: CASSLVGNNYGYTF
CDR3 DNA: TGTGCCAGCAGCTTGGTCGGCAATAACTATGGCTACACCTTC

V gene: TRBV5-1
clone size: -
J gene: TRBJ2-7
D gene: -
CDR3 protein: CASSFVGGSYEQYF
CDR3 DNA: TGCGCCAGCAGCTTCGTGGGCGGTTCCTACGAGCAGTACTTC

V gene: TRBV11-2
clone size: -
J gene: TRBJ2-5
D gene: TRBD1
CDR3 protein: CASSFQGALGETQYF
CDR3 DNA: TGTGCCAGCAGCTTTCAGGGGGCGCTTGGAGAGACCCAGTACTTC

V gene: TRBV5-1
clone size: once
J gene: TRBJ1-1
D gene: -
CDR3 protein: CASSSSPMNTEAFF
CDR3 DNA: TGCGCCAGCAGCTCGTCACCCATGAACACTGAAGCTTTCTTT

V gene: TRBV11-2
clone size: -
J gene: TRBJ2-7
D gene: -
CDR3 protein: CASSLDRQSEQYF
CDR3 DNA: TGTGCCAGCAGCTTAGATAGGCAGAGTGAGCAGTACTTC

V gene: TRBV9
clone size: -
J gene: TRBJ2-1
D gene: -
CDR3 protein: CASSVKWGSYDNNEQFF
CDR3 DNA: TGTGCCAGCAGCGTAAAATGGGGAAGTTATGACAACAATGAGCAGTTCTTC

V gene: TRBV7-3
clone size: -
J gene: TRBJ2-1
D gene: TRBD2
CDR3 protein: CASSPSPGTSGSNEQFF
CDR3 DNA: TGTGCCAGCAGCCCCTCCCCCGGGACTAGCGGGAGTAATGAGCAGTTCTTC

V gene: TRBV5-1
clone size: -
J gene: TRBJ2-3
D gene: TRBD2
CDR3 protein: CASSLTSAYTDTQYF
CDR3 DNA: TGCGCCAGCAGTCTGACTAGCGCTTACACAGATACGCAGTATTTT

V gene: TRBV15
clone size: -
J gene: TRBJ1-2
D gene: TRBD1
CDR3 protein: CATSRGRQGVGYTF
CDR3 DNA: TGTGCCACCAGCAGAGGGAGACAGGGGGTTGGCTACACCTTC

V gene: TRBV2
clone size: few
J gene: TRBJ1-5
D gene: TRBD1
CDR3 protein: CASSRQGAGNQPQHF
CDR3 DNA: TGTGCCAGCAGCCGACAGGGAGCAGGCAATCAGCCCCAGCATTTT

V gene: TRBV6-1
clone size: once
J gene: TRBJ1-2
D gene: -
CDR3 protein: CASKVGGQSGGYTF
CDR3 DNA: TGTGCCAGCAAAGTAGGGGGGCAATCGGGAGGCTACACCTTC

V gene: TRBV6-5
clone size: -
J gene: TRBJ1-5
D gene: -
CDR3 protein: CASSYGRSNQPQHF
CDR3 DNA: TGTGCCAGCAGTTACGGGCGGAGCAATCAGCCCCAGCATTTT

V gene: TRBV30
clone size: -
J gene: TRBJ1-2
D gene: -
CDR3 protein: CAWSGYYGYTF
CDR3 DNA: TGTGCCTGGAGTGGGTACTATGGCTACACCTTC

V gene: TRBV28
clone size: -
J gene: TRBJ2-3
D gene: -
CDR3 protein: CASSPQGSSTDTQYF
CDR3 DNA: TGTGCCAGCAGTCCCCAGGGGTCTAGCACAGATACGCAGTATTTT

V gene: TRBV6-1
clone size: -
J gene: TRBJ2-2
D gene: -
CDR3 protein: CASSARQNTGELFF
CDR3 DNA: TGTGCCAGCAGTGCGAGACAGAACACCGGGGAGCTGTTTTTT

V gene: TRBV5-1
clone size: -
J gene: TRBJ2-5
D gene: TRBD2
CDR3 protein: CASSFSGRAGETQYF
CDR3 DNA: TGCGCCAGCAGCTTTAGCGGGAGGGCAGGGGAGACCCAGTACTTC